The following is a T cell receptor beta chain sequence with its context. This sample was included in a study of cytomegalovirus exposure and HLA in healthy donors. The study ran its PCR with 60 Vbeta and 13 Jbeta primers. Sequencing used immunoSEQ multiplex PCR; TCRdb keeps in-frame clones, though not all of them. In the table there are 100,000 to 150,000 clones, 65% to 80% of which are singletons. Looked up from germline, CDR1 is SGDLS and CDR2 is YYNGEE. This CDR3 spans 14 amino acids. Trimming shortened V by 0 bases and J by 9 bases, and 15 bases separated the two germline ends. Input material: PBMCs. The sequence was collected from a woman aged 40 to 50 in good health and CMV-seronegative. The chain combines TRBV9 with TRBJ2-5; the D gene is possibly TRBD1 (5 bases). CDR3 nucleotides: TGTGCCAGCAGCGTAGGGGCAGGGTTCGATTCCCAGTACTTC. Translated, it gives CASSVGAGFDSQYF. Complete variable domain (other parts from reference TRBV9 and TRBJ2-5): DSGVTQTPKHLITATGQRVTLRCSPRSGDLSVYWYQQSLDQGLQFLIQYYNGEERAKGNILERFSAQQFPDLHSELNLSSLELGDSALYFCASSVGAGFDSQYFGPGTRLLVL.